This T cell receptor beta chain was identified during a study of cytomegalovirus exposure and HLA in healthy donors. The PCR ran on 60 Vbeta and 13 Jbeta primers. The protocol was immunoSEQ multiplex PCR, while the TCRdb copy is restricted to in-frame clones and leaves out a portion. The repertoire includes some 150,000 clones, roughly 73% of them detected once, and around 1.7% sits in the top ten. The germline V and J ends were trimmed by 5 bases and 1 base, with 12 bases remaining between them. CDR3 length: 15 residues. Germline V CDR1 and CDR2: SGHTA, FQGTGA. The sequence was obtained from a female donor in good health and CMV-seronegative. The specimen sequenced was PBMCs. This sequence joins TRBV7-3 and TRBJ2-1; perhaps TRBD1 as D (5 bases). The CDR3 here is CASSPLQVSYNEQFF. DNA for the CDR3: TGTGCCAGCAGCCCCCTACAGGTGTCCTACAATGAGCAGTTCTTC.